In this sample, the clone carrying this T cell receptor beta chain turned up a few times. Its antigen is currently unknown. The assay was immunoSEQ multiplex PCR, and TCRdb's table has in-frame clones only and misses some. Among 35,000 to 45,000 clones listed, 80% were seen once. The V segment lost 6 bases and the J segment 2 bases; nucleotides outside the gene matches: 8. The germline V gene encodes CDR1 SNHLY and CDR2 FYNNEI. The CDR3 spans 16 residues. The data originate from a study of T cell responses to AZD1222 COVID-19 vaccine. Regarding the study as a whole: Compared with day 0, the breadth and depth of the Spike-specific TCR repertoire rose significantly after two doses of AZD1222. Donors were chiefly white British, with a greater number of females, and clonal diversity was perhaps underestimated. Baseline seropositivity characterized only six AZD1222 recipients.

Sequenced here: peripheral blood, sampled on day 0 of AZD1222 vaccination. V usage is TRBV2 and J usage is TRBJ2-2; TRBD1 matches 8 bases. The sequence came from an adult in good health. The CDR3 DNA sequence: TGTGCCAGCAGAAAAGCCGGACAGGGAAACACCGGGGAGCTGTTTTTT. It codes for CASRKAGQGNTGELFF.